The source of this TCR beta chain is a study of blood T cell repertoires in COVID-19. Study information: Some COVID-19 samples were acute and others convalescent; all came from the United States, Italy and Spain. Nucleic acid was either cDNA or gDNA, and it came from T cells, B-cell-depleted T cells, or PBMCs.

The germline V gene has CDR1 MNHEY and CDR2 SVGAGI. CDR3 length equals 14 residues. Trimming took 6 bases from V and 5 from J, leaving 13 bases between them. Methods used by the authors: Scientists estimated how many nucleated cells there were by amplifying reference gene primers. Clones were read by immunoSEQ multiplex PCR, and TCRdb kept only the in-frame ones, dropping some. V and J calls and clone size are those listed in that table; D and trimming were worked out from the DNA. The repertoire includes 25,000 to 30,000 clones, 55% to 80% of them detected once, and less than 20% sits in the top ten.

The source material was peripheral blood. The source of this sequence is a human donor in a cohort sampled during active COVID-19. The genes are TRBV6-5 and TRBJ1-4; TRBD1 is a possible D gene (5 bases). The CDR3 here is CASRREGLNEKLFF. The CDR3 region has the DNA TGTGCCAGCAGGAGGGAGGGGCTAAATGAAAAACTGTTTTTT.